This is a list of T cell receptor beta chains from one sample in a study of CD8 T cells in acute hepatitis C reinfection. Sequencing used immunoSEQ multiplex PCR; TCRdb keeps in-frame clones, though not all of them. The sample has approximately 40,000 clones; 70% to 90% are singletons. The specimen was naive CD8+ T cells from PBMCs. The receptors were gathered from a woman between 18 and 30 years old who spontaneously cleared hepatitis C infection. Each CDR3 is given with its conserved first and last residue. The order of the fields is clone size, D gene, V gene, J gene, CDR3 protein, CDR3 DNA. The D gene is left open where the match is weak. Clone size is stated in some rows and not others, as once, few, many or a class when expanded.

clone size: NA
D gene: NA
V gene: TRBV27
J gene: TRBJ2-7
CDR3 protein: CASSLGYSYEQYF
CDR3 DNA: TGTGCCAGCAGTTTAGGATATAGCTACGAGCAGTACTTC

clone size: once
D gene: TRBD2
V gene: TRBV14
J gene: TRBJ2-5
CDR3 protein: CASSQGLAGRETQYF
CDR3 DNA: TGTGCCAGCAGCCAAGGGTTAGCGGGACGAGAGACCCAGTACTTC

clone size: NA
D gene: NA
V gene: TRBV6-1
J gene: TRBJ1-2
CDR3 protein: CASRRQDLANYGYTF
CDR3 DNA: TGTGCCAGCAGGCGGCAGGATTTAGCTAACTATGGCTACACCTTC

clone size: NA
D gene: TRBD1
V gene: TRBV4-1
J gene: TRBJ1-5
CDR3 protein: CASSHHSTTGIDQPQHF
CDR3 DNA: TGCGCCAGCAGCCATCACTCGACGACAGGGATTGATCAGCCCCAGCATTTT

clone size: few
D gene: TRBD1
V gene: TRBV27
J gene: TRBJ1-2
CDR3 protein: CASSWTGMGDYGYTF
CDR3 DNA: TGTGCCAGCAGTTGGACAGGGATGGGGGACTATGGCTACACCTTC

clone size: NA
D gene: NA
V gene: TRBV7-2
J gene: TRBJ2-1
CDR3 protein: CASINRGEQFF
CDR3 DNA: TGTGCCAGCATAAATCGGGGGGAGCAGTTCTTC

clone size: NA
D gene: TRBD2
V gene: TRBV7-6
J gene: TRBJ2-5
CDR3 protein: CASSPQTSGSGETQYF
CDR3 DNA: TGTGCCAGCAGCCCCCAAACTAGCGGGAGCGGTGAGACCCAGTACTTC

clone size: few
D gene: TRBD1
V gene: TRBV13
J gene: TRBJ1-2
CDR3 protein: CASSDPGQNNYGYTF
CDR3 DNA: TGTGCCAGCAGCGACCCGGGACAGAATAACTATGGCTACACCTTC

clone size: NA
D gene: TRBD2
V gene: TRBV9
J gene: TRBJ2-1
CDR3 protein: CASSGLAGINEQFF
CDR3 DNA: TGTGCCAGCAGCGGACTAGCGGGAATAAATGAGCAGTTCTTC

clone size: NA
D gene: NA
V gene: TRBV7-9
J gene: TRBJ1-2
CDR3 protein: CASSLTLQEHGYGYTF
CDR3 DNA: TGTGCCAGCAGCTTAACCCTCCAGGAGCACGGTTATGGCTACACCTTC

clone size: NA
D gene: NA
V gene: TRBV9
J gene: TRBJ1-2
CDR3 protein: CASSGTPGQTYGYTF
CDR3 DNA: TGTGCCAGCAGCGGAACACCGGGACAAACTTATGGCTACACCTTC

clone size: NA
D gene: TRBD1
V gene: TRBV5-4
J gene: TRBJ1-4
CDR3 protein: CASSFDPGQGAPNEKLFF
CDR3 DNA: TGTGCCAGCAGCTTTGACCCGGGACAGGGGGCTCCTAATGAAAAACTGTTTTTT

clone size: NA
D gene: NA
V gene: TRBV27
J gene: TRBJ2-7
CDR3 protein: CASSLKDNSYEQYF
CDR3 DNA: TGTGCCAGCAGTTTAAAGGATAACTCCTACGAGCAGTACTTC

clone size: NA
D gene: NA
V gene: TRBV9
J gene: TRBJ2-1
CDR3 protein: CASSPHRSSYNEQFF
CDR3 DNA: TGTGCCAGCAGCCCCCACAGGAGCTCCTACAATGAGCAGTTCTTC

clone size: few
D gene: TRBD1
V gene: TRBV27
J gene: TRBJ2-1
CDR3 protein: CASSLYRGRNEQFF
CDR3 DNA: TGTGCCAGCAGTTTATACAGGGGGCGGAATGAGCAGTTCTTC

clone size: NA
D gene: NA
V gene: TRBV5-6
J gene: TRBJ1-1
CDR3 protein: CASSPFFRQNTEAFF
CDR3 DNA: TGTGCCAGCAGCCCGTTTTTCCGACAAAACACTGAAGCTTTCTTT

clone size: NA
D gene: NA
V gene: TRBV6-6
J gene: TRBJ1-2
CDR3 protein: CASSYAANYGYTF
CDR3 DNA: TGTGCCAGCAGTTACGCAGCTAACTATGGCTACACCTTC

clone size: NA
D gene: TRBD1
V gene: TRBV27
J gene: TRBJ2-2
CDR3 protein: CASSGQGTDVGTGELFF
CDR3 DNA: TGTGCCAGCAGTGGACAGGGAACGGACGTCGGCACCGGGGAGCTGTTTTTT

clone size: NA
D gene: TRBD1
V gene: TRBV27
J gene: TRBJ2-7
CDR3 protein: CASSPRTGARSYEQYF
CDR3 DNA: TGTGCCAGCAGCCCACGGACAGGCGCACGCTCCTACGAGCAGTACTTC

clone size: NA
D gene: NA
V gene: TRBV7-6
J gene: TRBJ2-1
CDR3 protein: CASSLRFWDGLSYNEQFF
CDR3 DNA: TGTGCCAGCAGCTTACGGTTTTGGGACGGACTCTCCTACAATGAGCAGTTCTTC

clone size: NA
D gene: TRBD1
V gene: TRBV27
J gene: TRBJ2-7
CDR3 protein: CASSLTPPGTDSYEQYF
CDR3 DNA: TGTGCCAGCAGTTTAACTCCCCCCGGGACAGATTCCTACGAGCAGTACTTC

clone size: NA
D gene: TRBD2
V gene: TRBV28
J gene: TRBJ2-2
CDR3 protein: CASSFGTSDTTGELFF
CDR3 DNA: TGTGCCAGCAGTTTCGGGACTAGCGACACCACCGGGGAGCTGTTTTTT

clone size: once
D gene: NA
V gene: TRBV27
J gene: TRBJ2-3
CDR3 protein: CASSGLDTQYF
CDR3 DNA: TGTGCCAGCAGCGGACTAGATACGCAGTATTTT

clone size: NA
D gene: NA
V gene: TRBV9
J gene: TRBJ1-2
CDR3 protein: CASSGGPTNYGYTF
CDR3 DNA: TGTGCCAGCAGCGGGGGCCCGACTAACTATGGCTACACCTTC

clone size: NA
D gene: NA
V gene: TRBV27
J gene: TRBJ2-1
CDR3 protein: CASTSGLEQFF
CDR3 DNA: TGTGCCAGCACCTCTGGGCTTGAGCAGTTCTTC

clone size: NA
D gene: TRBD2
V gene: TRBV5-4
J gene: TRBJ2-2
CDR3 protein: CASSLRTSGTPTGELFF
CDR3 DNA: TGTGCCAGCAGCTTGCGGACTAGCGGGACTCCCACCGGGGAGCTGTTTTTT

clone size: NA
D gene: NA
V gene: TRBV9
J gene: TRBJ1-2
CDR3 protein: CASSVALREGYTF
CDR3 DNA: TGTGCCAGCAGCGTAGCCCTTCGGGAGGGCTACACCTTC

clone size: NA
D gene: TRBD1
V gene: TRBV29-1
J gene: TRBJ2-7
CDR3 protein: CSVEGGTGPSYEQYF
CDR3 DNA: TGCAGCGTTGAAGGGGGGACAGGGCCTTCCTACGAGCAGTACTTC

clone size: NA
D gene: NA
V gene: TRBV2
J gene: TRBJ1-1
CDR3 protein: CASSEGANTEAFF
CDR3 DNA: TGTGCCAGCAGTGAGGGGGCTAACACTGAAGCTTTCTTT

clone size: NA
D gene: NA
V gene: TRBV7-8
J gene: TRBJ2-5
CDR3 protein: CASSPRLFQETQYF
CDR3 DNA: TGTGCCAGCAGCCCTCGGCTCTTCCAAGAGACCCAGTACTTC

clone size: NA
D gene: NA
V gene: TRBV10-3
J gene: TRBJ2-5
CDR3 protein: CAISEKTDETQYF
CDR3 DNA: TGTGCCATATCGGAAAAAACAGACGAGACCCAGTACTTC

clone size: NA
D gene: NA
V gene: TRBV9
J gene: TRBJ2-7
CDR3 protein: CASSVSPGSSYEQYF
CDR3 DNA: TGTGCCAGCAGCGTTTCCCCCGGGAGTTCCTACGAGCAGTACTTC

clone size: few
D gene: NA
V gene: TRBV2
J gene: TRBJ2-1
CDR3 protein: CASSVGPPDASYNEQFF
CDR3 DNA: TGTGCCAGCAGTGTAGGTCCTCCCGACGCCTCCTACAATGAGCAGTTCTTC

clone size: NA
D gene: TRBD2
V gene: TRBV7-6
J gene: TRBJ2-1
CDR3 protein: CASSLEPGLAVYNEQFF
CDR3 DNA: TGTGCCAGCAGCTTAGAACCGGGACTAGCGGTCTACAATGAGCAGTTCTTC

clone size: NA
D gene: NA
V gene: TRBV21-1
J gene: TRBJ2-1
CDR3 protein: CASSKQTKTQGDNEQFF
CDR3 DNA: TGTGCCAGCAGCAAACAAACCAAAACACAGGGGGACAATGAGCAGTTCTTC

clone size: NA
D gene: NA
V gene: TRBV21-1
J gene: TRBJ2-5
CDR3 protein: CASSKSPPGLAGDGQETQYF
CDR3 DNA: TGTGCCAGCAGCAAGAGCCCTCCGGGACTAGCGGGAGATGGACAAGAGACCCAGTACTTC

clone size: NA
D gene: NA
V gene: TRBV27
J gene: TRBJ2-2
CDR3 protein: CASSRTDNTGELFF
CDR3 DNA: TGTGCCAGCAGCCGGACGGATAACACCGGGGAGCTGTTTTTT

clone size: NA
D gene: NA
V gene: TRBV7-9
J gene: TRBJ2-3
CDR3 protein: CASGPDTQYF
CDR3 DNA: TGTGCCAGTGGCCCAGATACGCAGTATTTT

clone size: NA
D gene: TRBD1
V gene: TRBV5-4
J gene: TRBJ2-5
CDR3 protein: CASSPRTGEWETQYF
CDR3 DNA: TGTGCCAGCAGCCCTCGGACAGGGGAGTGGGAGACCCAGTACTTC

clone size: NA
D gene: TRBD1
V gene: TRBV6-1
J gene: TRBJ1-5
CDR3 protein: CASSEGTGVGQPQHF
CDR3 DNA: TGTGCCAGCAGTGAAGGGACAGGGGTGGGACAGCCCCAGCATTTT

clone size: NA
D gene: NA
V gene: TRBV10-3
J gene: TRBJ1-2
CDR3 protein: CAISEVPTGNYGYTF
CDR3 DNA: TGTGCCATCAGTGAGGTCCCGACAGGCAACTATGGCTACACCTTC

clone size: NA
D gene: NA
V gene: TRBV29-1
J gene: TRBJ2-2
CDR3 protein: CSVVLNTGELFF
CDR3 DNA: TGCAGCGTTGTGTTGAACACCGGGGAGCTGTTTTTT

clone size: NA
D gene: NA
V gene: TRBV5-1
J gene: TRBJ2-5
CDR3 protein: CASSSELSGVGETQYF
CDR3 DNA: TGCGCCAGCAGCTCGGAACTCTCGGGGGTTGGAGAGACCCAGTACTTC

clone size: NA
D gene: TRBD1
V gene: TRBV19
J gene: TRBJ1-2
CDR3 protein: CASIGGQALPYGYTF
CDR3 DNA: TGTGCCAGTATTGGGGGACAGGCGTTACCCTATGGCTACACCTTC

clone size: once
D gene: TRBD2
V gene: TRBV6-5
J gene: TRBJ2-1
CDR3 protein: CASSYGLAGYNEQFF
CDR3 DNA: TGTGCCAGCAGTTACGGACTAGCGGGGTACAATGAGCAGTTCTTC